The clone carrying this T cell receptor beta chain has more than one count but fewer than ten. Its antigen is not identified. The CDR3 covers 17 residues. V was pared by 7 bases and J by 0 bases, with 19 bases between. CDR1 is MDHEN and CDR2 is SYDVKM in the germline V gene. The record originates from a study of T cell responses to AZD1222 COVID-19 vaccine. The study, taken as a whole, reports: Following two doses of AZD1222, Spike-specific TCR breadth and depth rose. Females made up more of the donors, who were largely white British, and clonal diversity may have come out too low. Seropositive AZD1222 recipients at baseline numbered only five or six. Scientists sampled the repertoires only once the peak T cell response had passed.

TCRdb keeps only in-frame clones here, not all; method: immunoSEQ multiplex PCR. The sample includes around 99,000 clones, just over 90% of them seen just once. Sequenced here: peripheral blood, sampled 28 days after the second AZD1222 dose. This receptor was obtained from an adult who received the AZD1222 COVID-19 vaccine. The chain uses TRBV28 and TRBJ1-5, with D possibly being TRBD1 (6 bases). This CDR3 is CASNSPTGLNSNQPQHF. The CDR3 region has the DNA TGTGCCAGCAACTCCCCTACAGGGCTCAATAGCAATCAGCCCCAGCATTTT.